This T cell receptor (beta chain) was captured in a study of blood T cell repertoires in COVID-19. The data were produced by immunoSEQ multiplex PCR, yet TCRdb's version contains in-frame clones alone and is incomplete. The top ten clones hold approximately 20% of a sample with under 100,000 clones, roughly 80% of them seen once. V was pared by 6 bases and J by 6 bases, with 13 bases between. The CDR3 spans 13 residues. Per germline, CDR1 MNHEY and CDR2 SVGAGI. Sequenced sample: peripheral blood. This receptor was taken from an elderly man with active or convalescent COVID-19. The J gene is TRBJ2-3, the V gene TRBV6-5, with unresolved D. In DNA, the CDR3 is TGTGCCAGCAGCCGAGGCCGCCGGGATACGCAGTATTTT. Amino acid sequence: CASSRGRRDTQYF.